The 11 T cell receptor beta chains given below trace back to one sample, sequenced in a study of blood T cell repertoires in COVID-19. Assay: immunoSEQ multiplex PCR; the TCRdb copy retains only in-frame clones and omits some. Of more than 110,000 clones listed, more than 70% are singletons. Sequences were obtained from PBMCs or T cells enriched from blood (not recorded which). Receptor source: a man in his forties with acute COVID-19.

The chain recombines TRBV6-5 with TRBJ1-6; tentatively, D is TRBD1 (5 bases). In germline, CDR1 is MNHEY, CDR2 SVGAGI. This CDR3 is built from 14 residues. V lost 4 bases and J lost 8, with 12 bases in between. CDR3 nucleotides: TGTGCCAGCAGTTCCGCAGGGAGGCATTCACCCCTCCACTTT. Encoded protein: CASSSAGRHSPLHF.

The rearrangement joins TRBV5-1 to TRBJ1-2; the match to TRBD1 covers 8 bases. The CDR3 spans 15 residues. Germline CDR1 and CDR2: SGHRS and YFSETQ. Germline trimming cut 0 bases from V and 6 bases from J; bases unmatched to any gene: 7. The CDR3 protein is CASSLGQGAQNGYTF. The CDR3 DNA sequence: TGCGCCAGCAGCTTGGGGCAGGGGGCGCAGAATGGCTACACCTTC. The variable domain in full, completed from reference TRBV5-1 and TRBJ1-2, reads KAGVTQTPRYLIKTRGQQVTLSCSPISGHRSVSWYQQTPGQGLQFLFEYFSETQRNKGNFPGRFSGRQFSNSRSEMNVSTLELGDSALYLCASSLGQGAQNGYTFGSGTRLTVV.

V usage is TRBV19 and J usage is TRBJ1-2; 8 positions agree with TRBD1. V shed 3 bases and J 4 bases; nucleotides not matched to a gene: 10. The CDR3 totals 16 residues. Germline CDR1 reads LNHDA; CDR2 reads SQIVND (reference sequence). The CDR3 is CASSIEGSTGVYGYTF. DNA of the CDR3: TGTGCCAGTAGTATCGAGGGATCGACAGGGGTCTATGGCTACACCTTC.

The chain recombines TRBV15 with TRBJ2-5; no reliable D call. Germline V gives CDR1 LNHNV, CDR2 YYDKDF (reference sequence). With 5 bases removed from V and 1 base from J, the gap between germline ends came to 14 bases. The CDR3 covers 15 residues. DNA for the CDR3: TGTGCCACCAGCTATGACCTAGAATTCCAAGAGACCCAGTACTTC. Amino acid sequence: CATSYDLEFQETQYF.

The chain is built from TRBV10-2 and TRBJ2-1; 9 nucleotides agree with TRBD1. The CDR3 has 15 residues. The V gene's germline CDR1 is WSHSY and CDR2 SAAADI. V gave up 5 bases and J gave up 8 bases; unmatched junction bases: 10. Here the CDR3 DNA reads TGCGCCAGCAGTTTGGGACAGGGTCGGGTCCATGAGCAGTTCTTC. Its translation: CASSLGQGRVHEQFF.

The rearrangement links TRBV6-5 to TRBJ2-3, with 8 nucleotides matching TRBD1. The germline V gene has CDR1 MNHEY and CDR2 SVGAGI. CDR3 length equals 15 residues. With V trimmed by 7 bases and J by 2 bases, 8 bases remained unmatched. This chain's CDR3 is CASIADRVSTDTQYF. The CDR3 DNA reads TGTGCCAGCATCGCGGACAGGGTATCCACAGATACGCAGTATTTT.

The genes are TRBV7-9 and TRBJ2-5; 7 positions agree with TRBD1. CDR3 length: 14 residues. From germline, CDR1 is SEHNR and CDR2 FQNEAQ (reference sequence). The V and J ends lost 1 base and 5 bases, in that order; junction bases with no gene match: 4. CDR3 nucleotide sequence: TGTGCCAGCAGCTTAGAAGGGGGCGTGGAGACCCAGTACTTC. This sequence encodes CASSLEGGVETQYF.

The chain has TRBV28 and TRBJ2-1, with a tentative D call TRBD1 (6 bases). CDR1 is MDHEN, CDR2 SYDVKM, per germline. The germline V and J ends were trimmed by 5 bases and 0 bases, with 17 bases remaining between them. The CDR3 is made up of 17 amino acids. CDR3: CASSQYRAYSSYNEQFF. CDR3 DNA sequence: TGTGCCAGCAGTCAGTACAGGGCCTACTCCTCCTACAATGAGCAGTTCTTC.

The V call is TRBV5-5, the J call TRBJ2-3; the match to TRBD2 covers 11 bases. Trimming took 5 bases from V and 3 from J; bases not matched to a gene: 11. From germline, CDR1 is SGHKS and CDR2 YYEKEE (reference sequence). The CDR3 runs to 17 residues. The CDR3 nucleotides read TGTGCCAGCAGACGTACCCCTAGCGGGGGGCGAACAGATACGCAGTATTTT. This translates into CASRRTPSGGRTDTQYF.

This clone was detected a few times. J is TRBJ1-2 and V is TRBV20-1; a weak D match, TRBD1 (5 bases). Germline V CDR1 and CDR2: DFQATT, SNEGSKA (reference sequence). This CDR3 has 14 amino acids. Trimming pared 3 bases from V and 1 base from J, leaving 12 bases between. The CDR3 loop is CSASWEGLNYGYTF. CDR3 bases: TGCAGTGCTAGTTGGGAGGGACTTAACTATGGCTACACCTTC.

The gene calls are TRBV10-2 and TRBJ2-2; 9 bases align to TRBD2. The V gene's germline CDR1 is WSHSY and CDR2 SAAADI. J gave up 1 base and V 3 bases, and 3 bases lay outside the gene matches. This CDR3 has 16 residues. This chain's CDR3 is CASSDLAGVNTGELFF. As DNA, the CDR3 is TGCGCCAGCAGTGATTTAGCGGGGGTGAACACCGGGGAGCTGTTTTTT.